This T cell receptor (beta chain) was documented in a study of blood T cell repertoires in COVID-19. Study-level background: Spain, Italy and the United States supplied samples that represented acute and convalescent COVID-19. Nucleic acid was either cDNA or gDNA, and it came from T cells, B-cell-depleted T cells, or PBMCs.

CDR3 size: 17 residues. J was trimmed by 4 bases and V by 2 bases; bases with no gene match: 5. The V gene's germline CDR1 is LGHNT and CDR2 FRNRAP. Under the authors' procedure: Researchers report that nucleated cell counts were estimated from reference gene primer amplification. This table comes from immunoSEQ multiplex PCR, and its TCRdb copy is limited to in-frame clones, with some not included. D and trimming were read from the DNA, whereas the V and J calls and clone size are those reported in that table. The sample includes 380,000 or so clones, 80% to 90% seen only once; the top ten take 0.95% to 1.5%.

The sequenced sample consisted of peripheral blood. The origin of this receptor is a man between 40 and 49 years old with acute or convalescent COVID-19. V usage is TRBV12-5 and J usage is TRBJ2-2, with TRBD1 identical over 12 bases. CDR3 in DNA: TGTGCTAGTGGTTTGTCCCGGGACAGGGGGCTCACCGGGGAGCTGTTTTTT. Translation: CASGLSRDRGLTGELFF.